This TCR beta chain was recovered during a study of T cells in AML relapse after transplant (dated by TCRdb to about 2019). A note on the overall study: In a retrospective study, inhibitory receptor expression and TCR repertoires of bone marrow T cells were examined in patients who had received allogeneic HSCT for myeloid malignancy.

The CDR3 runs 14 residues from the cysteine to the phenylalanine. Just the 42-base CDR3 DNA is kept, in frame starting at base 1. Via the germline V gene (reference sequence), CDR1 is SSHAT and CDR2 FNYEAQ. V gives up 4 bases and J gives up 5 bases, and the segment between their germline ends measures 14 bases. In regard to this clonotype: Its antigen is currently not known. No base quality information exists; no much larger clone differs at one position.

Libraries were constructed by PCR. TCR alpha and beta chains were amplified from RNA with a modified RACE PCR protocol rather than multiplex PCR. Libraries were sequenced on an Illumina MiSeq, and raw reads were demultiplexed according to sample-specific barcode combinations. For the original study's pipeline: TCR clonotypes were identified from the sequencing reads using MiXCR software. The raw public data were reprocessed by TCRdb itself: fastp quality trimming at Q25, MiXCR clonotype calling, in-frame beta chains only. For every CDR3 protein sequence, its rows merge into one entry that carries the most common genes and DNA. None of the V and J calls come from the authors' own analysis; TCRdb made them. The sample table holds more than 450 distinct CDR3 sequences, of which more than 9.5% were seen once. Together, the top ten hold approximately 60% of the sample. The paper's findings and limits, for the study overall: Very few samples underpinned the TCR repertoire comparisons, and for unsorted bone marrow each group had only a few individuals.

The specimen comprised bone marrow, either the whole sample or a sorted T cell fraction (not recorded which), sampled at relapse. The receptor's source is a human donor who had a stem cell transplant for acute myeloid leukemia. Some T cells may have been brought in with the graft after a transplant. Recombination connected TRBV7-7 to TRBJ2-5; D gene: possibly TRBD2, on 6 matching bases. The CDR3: CASSSGVGEETQYF. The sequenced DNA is TGTGCCAGCAGCTCGGGGGTCGGCGAGGAGACCCAGTACTTC.